The subject of this entry is one T cell receptor beta chain. Antigen: not known. The sample comes from a study of T cell clonotyping in hematopoietic cell transplantation. Study results and caveats: After transplant, recipient diversity fell while pathologically expanded clonotypes grew through day 180. Broader posttransplant TCR repertoire diversity was predicted by graft donor and pretransplant recipient Inverse Simpson Index values.

Blood collection times were about day -28 and days 30, 100, 180 posttransplant. The CDR3 totals 16 residues. V was clipped by 3 bases and J by 8 bases, with 20 bases between them. The V gene's germline CDR1 is MNHNS and CDR2 SASEGT. Some clones are missing from TCRdb's copy, which holds only in-frame ones; the method was immunoSEQ multiplex PCR. The table records 25,000 to 30,000 clones, around 90% of them present only once. The V gene is TRBV6-1, the J gene TRBJ2-1, with a tentative D call TRBD1 (5 bases). This receptor was obtained from a female patient aged 50-60 years who had an allogeneic stem cell transplant from a related donor, so the T cells may come from the graft donor. Some clones in this sample may be carry-over from other donors' samples. This sample comprised PBMCs, obtained 100 days after allogeneic stem cell transplant. The CDR3 loop reads CASSERKQVKGDEQFF. Written as DNA, the CDR3 is TGTGCCAGCAGTGAGAGGAAACAGGTGAAAGGAGATGAGCAGTTCTTC.